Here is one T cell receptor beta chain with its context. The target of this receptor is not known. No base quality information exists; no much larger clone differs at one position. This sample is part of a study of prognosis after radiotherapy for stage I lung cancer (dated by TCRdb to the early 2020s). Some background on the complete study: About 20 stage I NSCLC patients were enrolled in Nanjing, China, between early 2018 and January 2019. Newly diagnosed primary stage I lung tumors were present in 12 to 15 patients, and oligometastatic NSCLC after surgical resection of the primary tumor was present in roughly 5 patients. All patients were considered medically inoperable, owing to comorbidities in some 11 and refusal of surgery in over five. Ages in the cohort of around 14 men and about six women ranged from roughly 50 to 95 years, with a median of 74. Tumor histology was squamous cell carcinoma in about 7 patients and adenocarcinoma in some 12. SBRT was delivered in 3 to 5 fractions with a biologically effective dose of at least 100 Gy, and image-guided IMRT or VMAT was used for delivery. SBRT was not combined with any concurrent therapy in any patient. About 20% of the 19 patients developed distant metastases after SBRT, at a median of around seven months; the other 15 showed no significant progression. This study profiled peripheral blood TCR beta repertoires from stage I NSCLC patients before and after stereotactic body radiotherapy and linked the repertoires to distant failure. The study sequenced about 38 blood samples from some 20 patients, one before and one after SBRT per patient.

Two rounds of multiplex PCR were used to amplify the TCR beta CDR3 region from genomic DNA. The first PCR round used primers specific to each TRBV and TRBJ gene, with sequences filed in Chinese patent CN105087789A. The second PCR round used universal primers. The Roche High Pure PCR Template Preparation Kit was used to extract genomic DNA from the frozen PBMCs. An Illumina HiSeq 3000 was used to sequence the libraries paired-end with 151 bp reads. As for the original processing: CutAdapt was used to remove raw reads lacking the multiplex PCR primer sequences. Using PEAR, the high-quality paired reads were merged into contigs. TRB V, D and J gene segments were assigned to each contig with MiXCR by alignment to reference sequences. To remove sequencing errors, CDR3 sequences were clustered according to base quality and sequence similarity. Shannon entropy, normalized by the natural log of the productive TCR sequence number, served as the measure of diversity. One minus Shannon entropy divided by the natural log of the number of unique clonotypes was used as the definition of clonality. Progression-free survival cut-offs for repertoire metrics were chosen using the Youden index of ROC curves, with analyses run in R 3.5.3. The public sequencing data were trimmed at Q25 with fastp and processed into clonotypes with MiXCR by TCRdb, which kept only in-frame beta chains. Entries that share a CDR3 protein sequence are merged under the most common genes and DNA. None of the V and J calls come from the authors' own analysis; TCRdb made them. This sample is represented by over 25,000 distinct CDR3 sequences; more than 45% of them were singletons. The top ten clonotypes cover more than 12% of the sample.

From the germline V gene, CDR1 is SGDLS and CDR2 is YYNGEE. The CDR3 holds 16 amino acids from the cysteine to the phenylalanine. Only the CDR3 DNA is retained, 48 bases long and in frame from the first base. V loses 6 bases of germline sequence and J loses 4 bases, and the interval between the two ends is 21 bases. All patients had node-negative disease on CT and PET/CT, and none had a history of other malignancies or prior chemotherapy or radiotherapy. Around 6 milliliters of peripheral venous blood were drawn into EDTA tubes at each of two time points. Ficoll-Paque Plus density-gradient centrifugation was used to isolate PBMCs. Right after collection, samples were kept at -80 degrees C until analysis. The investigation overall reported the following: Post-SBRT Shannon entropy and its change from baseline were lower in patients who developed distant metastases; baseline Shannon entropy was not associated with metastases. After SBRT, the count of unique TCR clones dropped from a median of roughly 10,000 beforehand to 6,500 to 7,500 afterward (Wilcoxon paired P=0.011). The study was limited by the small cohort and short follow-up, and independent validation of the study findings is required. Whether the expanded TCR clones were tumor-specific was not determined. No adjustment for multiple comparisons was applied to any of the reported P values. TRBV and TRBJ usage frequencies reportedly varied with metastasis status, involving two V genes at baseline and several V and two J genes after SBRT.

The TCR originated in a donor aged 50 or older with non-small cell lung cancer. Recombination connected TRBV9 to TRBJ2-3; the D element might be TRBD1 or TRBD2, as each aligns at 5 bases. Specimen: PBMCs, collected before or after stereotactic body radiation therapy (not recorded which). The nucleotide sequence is TGTGCCAGCATCCCGAGGGGATTGTGGGGCTCAGATACGCAGTATTTT. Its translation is CASIPRGLWGSDTQYF.